Listed here are 22 T cell receptor beta chains from one sample, sequenced in a study of prognosis after radiotherapy for stage I lung cancer. Two-round multiplex PCR amplified TCR beta CDR3 from genomic DNA. Used in first-round PCR were primers specific to each TRBV and TRBJ gene. TCRdb ran MiXCR on the multiplex PCR reads and lists one entry per CDR3 protein. The table records 20,000 to 30,000 distinct CDR3 sequences, roughly 34% of them present only once. The sample was PBMCs, taken before or after stereotactic body radiation therapy (not recorded which). Every receptor here comes from a donor aged 50 or older with non-small cell lung cancer.

The chain joins TRBV27 to TRBJ2-2; D gene uncertain. The V end was cut by 3 bases, the J end by 5 bases, with 16 bases between. Germline values: CDR1 MNHEY, CDR2 SMNVEV (reference sequence). This CDR3 spans 16 amino acids. The CDR3 DNA is TGTGCCAGCAGTTTGGCCCCTGCAGAATCGACCGGGGAGCTGTTTTTT. It is translated as CASSLAPAESTGELFF.

In this sample, this clonotype turned up a few times. The CDR3 DNA reads as TGTGCCAGCAGCTTAAACGCCGGGACAGCGGGATCACCCCTCCACTTT. Protein sequence: CASSLNAGTAGSPLHF. The J gene is TRBJ1-6, the V gene TRBV13, with 7 bases lining up with TRBD1. The CDR3 runs to 16 residues. The V gene's germline CDR1 is PRHDT and CDR2 FYEKMQ (reference sequence). The ends lost 2 bases at V and 10 bases at J; junction bases unmatched: 11. Combining the CDR3 with reference TRBV13 and TRBJ1-6 gives the whole variable domain AAGVIQSPRHLIKEKRETATLKCYPIPRHDTVYWYQQGPGQDPQFLISFYEKMQSDKGSIPDRFSAQQFSDYHSELNMSSLELGDSALYFCASSLNAGTAGSPLHFGNGTRLTVT.

Concerning this clonotype itself: A far larger clone is off by one base, so a read error is likely. The chain combines TRBV6-9 with TRBJ2-7; a possible D gene is TRBD2 (5 bases). The CDR3 loop spans 15 amino acids. Germline V gene sequence: CDR1 MNHGY, CDR2 SVAAGI. V dropped 6 bases and J dropped 3 bases, with 18 bases sitting between them. The CDR3 loop is CASSPVEGAIYEQYF. CDR3 in DNA: TGTGCCAGCAGCCCGGTAGAGGGAGCTATCTACGAGCAGTACTTC.

This clonotype came up many times. The CDR3 coding sequence is TGTGCCAGCAGTTTACCCATGGGGTACACTGAAGCTTTCTTT. Protein product: CASSLPMGYTEAFF. This sequence joins TRBV28 and TRBJ1-1, with no clear D. CDR1 is MDHEN, CDR2 SYDVKM, per germline. This CDR3 is built from 14 residues. V lost 2 bases, J lost 3 bases, and 10 bases lay in between. Full variable domain (missing parts from reference TRBV28 and TRBJ1-1): DVKVTQSSRYLVKRTGEKVFLECVQDMDHENMFWYRQDPGLGLRLIYFSYDVKMKEKGDIPEGYSVSREKKERFSLILESASTNQTSMYLCASSLPMGYTEAFFGQGTRLTVV.

The rearrangement links TRBV10-3 to TRBJ2-7; D is ambiguous. The CDR3 extends over 15 amino acids. Trimming removed 0 bases from V and 0 bases from J, with 9 bases in between. In germline, CDR1 is ENHRY, CDR2 SYGVKD. The CDR3 DNA sequence: TGTGCCATCAGTGAGTCCACTTCTAGCTCCTACGAGCAGTACTTC. This sequence encodes CAISESTSSSYEQYF.

This clonotype was picked up a small number of times. The V and J genes are TRBV12-3 or TRBV12-4 and TRBJ1-1; weak D call: TRBD1 (5 bases). The CDR3 sequence is 15 residues long. V dropped 0 bases and J dropped 5 bases, with 13 bases sitting between them. CDR3 sequence reads: CASSLAQGGWTEAFF. CDR3 coding DNA: TGTGCCAGCAGTTTAGCGCAGGGAGGGTGGACTGAAGCTTTCTTT.

With regard to this clonotype: A far larger clone is a single base away, which makes a read error likely. The rearrangement uses TRBV6-4 and TRBJ2-2; tentative D call: TRBD1 (5 bases). Trimming removed 5 bases at V and 5 bases at J, with 9 bases between. Germline CDR1 is MRHNA and CDR2 is SNTAGT. The CDR3 contains 13 residues. The CDR3 loop is CASSYRKTGELFF. The CDR3 coding sequence is TGTGCCAGCAGTTACAGGAAGACCGGGGAGCTGTTTTTT.

This rearrangement joins TRBV18 to TRBJ2-3; no reliable D call. CDR1 and CDR2 (germline): KGHSH, LQKENI. This CDR3 comprises 15 residues. The germline V and J ends were trimmed by 4 bases and 0 bases, with 11 bases remaining between them. The CDR3 sequence is CASSRTTISTDTQYF. In DNA, the CDR3 is TGTGCCAGCTCACGAACCACGATAAGCACAGATACGCAGTATTTT.

This clonotype was observed at least ten times. This chain uses TRBV20-1 with TRBJ1-2, with D tentatively TRBD1 (6 bases). Germline CDR1 is DFQATT and CDR2 is SNEGSKA (reference sequence). V was trimmed by 1 base and J by 5 bases, leaving 14 bases between them. CDR3 size: 14 residues. Written as DNA, the CDR3 is TGCAGTGCTAGAGCCGGACAGATCTATTATGGCTACACCTTC. This codes for CSARAGQIYYGYTF.

This clonotype has at least ten counts. The chain has TRBV2 and TRBJ2-1; D ambiguous. Germline CDR1 reads SNHLY; CDR2 reads FYNNEI. The CDR3 is 12 amino acids. V was shortened by 7 bases and J by 7 bases, with 11 bases between the two germline ends. The chain's CDR3 is CASNTLGNEQFF. As DNA, the CDR3 is TGTGCCAGCAACACCCTCGGGAATGAGCAGTTCTTC.

This clonotype was seen repeatedly, ten times or more. V gene TRBV5-1 combines with J gene TRBJ1-1, with a weak D call TRBD1 (5 bases). Germline-derived CDR1 and CDR2 are SGHRS and YFSETQ. This CDR3 spans 16 amino acids. V was pared by 2 bases and J by 2 bases, with 16 bases between. In DNA, the CDR3 is TGCGCCAGCAGCTTAAACCCGCCGGGACTCAACACTGAAGCTTTCTTT. It is translated as CASSLNPPGLNTEAFF.

This clonotype occurred a few times. Since a far larger clone is one base different, this is likely a read error. The J gene is TRBJ2-4, the V gene TRBV12-3 or TRBV12-4; 8 bases are a match to TRBD2. The J call is uncertain, as TRBJ2-1 better fits the DNA end. The CDR3 is 15 residues long. In DNA, the CDR3 is TGTGCCAGCAGTTTGGGTAGCGGGATCTACAATGATCAGTTCTTC. It is translated as CASSLGSGIYNDQFF.

This clonotype was seen ten or more times. The chain uses TRBV15 and TRBJ1-5; tentatively, D is TRBD1 (5 bases). CDR3 size: 15 residues. CDR1 and CDR2 (germline): LNHNV, YYDKDF (reference sequence). V shed 0 bases and J shed 4 bases, with 10 bases lying between them. The DNA for the CDR3 is TGTGCCACCAGCAGAGAGCATGGGGGTAATCAGCCCCAGCATTTT. Amino acids: CATSREHGGNQPQHF. The full variable domain, rest sourced from reference TRBV15 and TRBJ1-5, is DAMVIQNPRYQVTQFGKPVTLSCSQTLNHNVMYWYQQKSSQAPKLLFHYYDKDFNNEADTPDNFQSRRPNTSFCFLDIRSPGLGDTAMYLCATSREHGGNQPQHFGDGTRLSIL.

This chain connects TRBV5-1 to TRBJ1-1, with 7 bases aligning to TRBD1. After removal of 4 bases from V and 1 base from J, the junction contained 1 base not matched to a gene. The CDR3 has 13 residues. CDR1 and CDR2 (germline): SGHRS, YFSETQ. DNA for the CDR3: TGCGCCAGCAGCGACAGGGAGAACACTGAAGCTTTCTTT. Protein: CASSDRENTEAFF.

In this sample, this clonotype turned up a few times. A clone one base away is much larger, so this may be a read error. The chain uses TRBV3-1 and TRBJ1-2; no clear D gene. CDR3 length: 15 residues. Germline V gene data show CDR1 as LGHDT and CDR2 as YNNKEL (reference sequence). The CDR3 DNA reads TGTGCCAGCAGCCAAGATCCAGGCGCCAAATATGGCCACACCTTC. Translation: CASSQDPGAKYGHTF.

This clonotype occurred many times. The chain joins TRBV29-1 to TRBJ2-5; 11 positions agree with TRBD2. CDR3 length: 13 residues. V gave up 6 bases and J gave up 4 bases; unmatched junction bases: 4. The V gene's germline CDR1 is SQVTM and CDR2 ANQGSEA. The CDR3 DNA is TGCAGCGTCGCAGGACTAGCGGGAGAGACCCAGTACTTC. As protein: CSVAGLAGETQYF.

This clonotype appeared many times. The chain couples TRBV4-3 to TRBJ1-3; 7 nucleotides agree with TRBD1. The V gene end was trimmed by 0 bases and the J gene end by 2 bases; junction bases not matched to a gene: 7. Per the germline V gene, CDR1 is LGHNA and CDR2 is YSLEER. This CDR3 is built from 17 residues. The CDR3 region is CASSQDGAGGTGNTIYF. In DNA, the CDR3 is TGCGCCAGCAGCCAAGACGGGGCAGGGGGAACTGGAAACACCATATATTTT.

There are many counts of this clonotype. The gene calls are TRBV28 and TRBJ2-7; 7 nucleotides line up with TRBD2. The CDR3 contains 15 residues. From germline, CDR1 is MDHEN and CDR2 SYDVKM. V shed 2 bases, J shed 0 bases, and the junction held 4 bases outside the gene matches. CDR3 loop: CASSLLAASSYEQYF. CDR3 bases: TGTGCCAGCAGTTTACTAGCGGCTAGCTCCTACGAGCAGTACTTC.

Concerning this clonotype: The junction shows a germline mismatch at one end, possibly a read error. V and J are TRBV24-1 and TRBJ2-3; TRBD2 matches 9 bases. CDR3 size: 14 residues. CDR1 and CDR2 (germline): KGHDR, SFDVKD. The CDR3 DNA is TGTGCCACCATTGATCTAGCGGGGTTATATACGCAGTATTTT. Amino acids: CATIDLAGLYTQYF.

This clonotype came up many times. The V call is TRBV19, the J call TRBJ2-7; TRBD2 matches 9 bases. Per germline, CDR1 LNHDA and CDR2 SQIVND (reference sequence). This CDR3 contains 14 residues. V was clipped by 7 bases and J by 2 bases; unmatched bases: 6. The CDR3 loop reads CASNAGTSPYEQYF. The CDR3 bases are TGTGCCAGTAACGCCGGGACTAGCCCCTACGAGCAGTACTTC.

This clonotype appeared many times. The chain recombines TRBV6-2 or TRBV6-3 with TRBJ2-7, with D maybe TRBD1 (5 bases). Trimming cost V 0 bases and J 5 bases, with 14 bases left between them. From germline, CDR1 is MNHEY and CDR2 SVGEGT. The CDR3 covers 15 residues. CDR3 sequence reads: CASSYSKDSTDEQYF. The CDR3 region has the DNA TGTGCCAGCAGTTACTCGAAAGACAGTACCGACGAGCAGTACTTC.

This clonotype was recorded only once. The chain carries TRBV6-5 and TRBJ1-1; D is perhaps TRBD1 (5 bases). The CDR3 runs to 11 residues. Trimming took off 4 bases at V and 9 bases at J, with 9 bases between the two ends. The germline V gene encodes CDR1 MNHEY and CDR2 SVGAGI. CDR3 nucleotides: TGTGCCAGCAGTTTCCGACAGAAAGCTTTCTTT. It specifies CASSFRQKAFF.